This T cell receptor (beta chain) was identified during a study of identical twins. The CDR3 runs 19 residues. Germline CDR1 is SGHAT and CDR2 is FQNNGV. Trimming at V came to 5 bases and at J to 0 bases, leaving 13 bases not matched to a gene. This clonotype occurred many times. TCRdb processed the 5' RACE reads anew with MiXCR; each CDR3 protein has one entry. The data contain 500,000 to 700,000 distinct CDR3 sequences, around 7.4% of them seen just once; the ten biggest clones take up 1.5% to 2%. The data were also submitted as part of a second study, on yellow fever vaccine responses in identical twins.

This TCR derives from a woman between 18 and 29 years old in good health. The sample comprised PBMCs. The chain employs TRBV11-2 and TRBJ2-1, with TRBD2 matching 10 bases. This chain's CDR3 is CASSKTSGTLLSSYNEQFF. CDR3 DNA: TGTGCCAGCAGCAAAACTAGCGGGACATTACTGAGCTCCTACAATGAGCAGTTCTTC. The full variable domain, in which reference TRBV11-2 and TRBJ2-1 provide the parts outside the CDR3, is EAGVAQSPRYKIIEKRQSVAFWCNPISGHATLYWYQQILGQGPKLLIQFQNNGVVDDSQLPKDRFSAERLKGVDSTLKIQPAKLEDSAVYLCASSKTSGTLLSSYNEQFFGPGTRLTVL.